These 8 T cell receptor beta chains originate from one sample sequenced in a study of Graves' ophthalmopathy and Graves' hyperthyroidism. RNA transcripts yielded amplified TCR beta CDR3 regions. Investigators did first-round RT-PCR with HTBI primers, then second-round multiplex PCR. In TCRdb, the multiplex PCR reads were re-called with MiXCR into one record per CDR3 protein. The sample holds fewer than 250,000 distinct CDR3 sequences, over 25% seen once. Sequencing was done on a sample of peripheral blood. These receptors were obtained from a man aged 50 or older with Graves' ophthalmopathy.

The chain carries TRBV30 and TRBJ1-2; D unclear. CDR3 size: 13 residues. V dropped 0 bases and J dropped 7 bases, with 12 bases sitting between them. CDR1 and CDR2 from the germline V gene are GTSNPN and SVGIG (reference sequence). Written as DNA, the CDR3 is TGTGCCTGGAGTGTCGACGGGGATGGTGGCTACACCTTC. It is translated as CAWSVDGDGGYTF.

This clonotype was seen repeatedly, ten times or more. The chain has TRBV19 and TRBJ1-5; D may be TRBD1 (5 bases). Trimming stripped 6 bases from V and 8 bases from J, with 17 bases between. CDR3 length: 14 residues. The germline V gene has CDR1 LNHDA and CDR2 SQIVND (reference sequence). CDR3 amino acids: CASRRLGDSEPQHF. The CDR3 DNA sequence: TGTGCCAGTAGAAGGTTGGGGGATTCGGAGCCCCAGCATTTT.

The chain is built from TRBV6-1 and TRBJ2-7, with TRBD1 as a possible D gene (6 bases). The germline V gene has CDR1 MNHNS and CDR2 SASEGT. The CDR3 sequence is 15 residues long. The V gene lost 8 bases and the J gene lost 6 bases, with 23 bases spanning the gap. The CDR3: CASPRPPYRVVEQYF. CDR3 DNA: TGTGCCAGCCCTCGTCCCCCCTACAGGGTTGTCGAGCAGTACTTC.

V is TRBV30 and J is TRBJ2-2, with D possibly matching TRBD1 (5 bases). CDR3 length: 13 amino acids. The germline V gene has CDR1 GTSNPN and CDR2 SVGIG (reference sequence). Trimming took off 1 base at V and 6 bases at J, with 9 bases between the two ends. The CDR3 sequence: CAWSDRFAGELFF. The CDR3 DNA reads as TGTGCCTGGAGTGACAGGTTCGCCGGGGAGCTGTTTTTT. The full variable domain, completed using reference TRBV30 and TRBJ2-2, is SQTIHQWPATLVQPVGSPLSLECTVEGTSNPNLYWYRQAAGRGLQLLFYSVGIGQISSEVPQNLSASRPQDRQFILSSKKLLLSDSGFYLCAWSDRFAGELFFGEGSRLTVL.

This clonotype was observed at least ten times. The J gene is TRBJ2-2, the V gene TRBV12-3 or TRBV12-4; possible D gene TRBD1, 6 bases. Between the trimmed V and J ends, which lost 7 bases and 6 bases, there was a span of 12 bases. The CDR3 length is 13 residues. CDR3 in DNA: TGTGCCAGCATCCCCAGGGGAGCCGGGGAGCTGTTTTTT. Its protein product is CASIPRGAGELFF.

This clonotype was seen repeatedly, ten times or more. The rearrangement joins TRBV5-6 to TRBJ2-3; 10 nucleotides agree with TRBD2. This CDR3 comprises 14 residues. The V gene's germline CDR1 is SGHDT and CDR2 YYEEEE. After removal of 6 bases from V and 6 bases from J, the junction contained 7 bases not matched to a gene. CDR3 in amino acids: CASNLLAGVDTQYF. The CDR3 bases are TGTGCCAGCAACCTTCTAGCGGGGGTGGATACGCAGTATTTT. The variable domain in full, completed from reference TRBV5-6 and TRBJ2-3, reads DAGVTQSPTHLIKTRGQQVTLRCSPKSGHDTVSWYQQALGQGPQFIFQYYEEEERQRGNFPDRFSGHQFPNYSSELNVNALLLGDSALYLCASNLLAGVDTQYFGPGTRLTVL.

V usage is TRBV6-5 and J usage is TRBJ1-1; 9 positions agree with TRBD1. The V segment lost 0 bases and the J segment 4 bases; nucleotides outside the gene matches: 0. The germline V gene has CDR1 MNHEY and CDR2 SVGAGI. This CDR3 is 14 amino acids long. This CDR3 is CASSYSQGATEAFF. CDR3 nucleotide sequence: TGTGCCAGCAGTTACTCACAGGGGGCCACTGAAGCTTTCTTT.

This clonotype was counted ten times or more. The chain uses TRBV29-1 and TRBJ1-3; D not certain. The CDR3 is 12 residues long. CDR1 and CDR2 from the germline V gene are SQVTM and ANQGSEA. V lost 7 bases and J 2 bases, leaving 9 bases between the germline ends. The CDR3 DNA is TGCAGCGCCTCCGGAACTGGAAACACCATATATTTT. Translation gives CSASGTGNTIYF.